This T cell receptor (beta chain) stems from a study of graft-versus-host responses after intestinal transplantation. Study-wide context: All recipients got anti-thymocyte globulin induction, then tacrolimus and steroids for approximately three years.

V was cut by 5 bases and J by 5 bases, with 15 bases left in between. The CDR3 has 14 amino acids. Germline CDR1 MDHEN, CDR2 SYDVKM. Study-level points and caveats: GvH clonotypes were identified within recipient marrow, with a subset emerging first in ileum or blood. Allografts carried high graft-versus-host to host-versus-graft clonal ratios in patients having graft-donor T cell macrochimerism. HvG clone declines early post-transplant were associated with peak circulating GvH levels.

On this clone: The antigen is undetermined.

Data came from immunoSEQ multiplex PCR; TCRdb stores just in-frame clones and leaves some out. The data contain 99,000 or so clones, around 90% of them singletons. This rearrangement joins TRBV28 to TRBJ2-5, with D possibly TRBD1 on 5 matching bases. The clonotype originates from a human donor who was the organ donor for an intestinal transplant. Specimen: unstimulated CD8+ T cells sorted from spleen or lymph node cells, collected before transplant. The CDR3 loop reads CASSRQGFWETQYF. CDR3 DNA sequence: TGTGCCAGCAGTCGGCAGGGTTTTTGGGAGACCCAGTACTTC. The full variable domain, with the rest looked up from reference TRBV28 and TRBJ2-5, is DVKVTQSSRYLVKRTGEKVFLECVQDMDHENMFWYRQDPGLGLRLIYFSYDVKMKEKGDIPEGYSVSREKKERFSLILESASTNQTSMYLCASSRQGFWETQYFGPGTRLLVL.